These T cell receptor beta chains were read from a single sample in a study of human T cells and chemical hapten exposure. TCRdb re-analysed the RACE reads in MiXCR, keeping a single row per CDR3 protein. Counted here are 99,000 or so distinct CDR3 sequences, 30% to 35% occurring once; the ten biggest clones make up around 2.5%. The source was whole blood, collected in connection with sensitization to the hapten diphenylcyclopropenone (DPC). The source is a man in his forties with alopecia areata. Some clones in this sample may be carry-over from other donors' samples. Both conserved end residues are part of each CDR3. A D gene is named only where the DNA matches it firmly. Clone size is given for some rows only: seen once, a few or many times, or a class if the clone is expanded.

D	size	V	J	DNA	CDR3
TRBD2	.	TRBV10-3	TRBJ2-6	TGTGCCATCAGTGCCGGGGGGTCTGGGGCCAACGTCCTGACTTTC	CAISAGGSGANVLTF
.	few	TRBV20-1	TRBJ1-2	TGCAGTGCTAGAGATCTAAGGACAATCTATGGCTACACCTTC	CSARDLRTIYGYTF
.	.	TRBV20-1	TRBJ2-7	TGCAGTGCTAATGAGGACGGCTGGGACTCCCGTTTGGTGGGCGAGCAGTACTTC	CSANEDGWDSRLVGEQYF
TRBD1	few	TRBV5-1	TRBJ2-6	TGCGCCAGCAGCCGTGGACAGGGATTCCCTGGGGCCAACGTCCTGACTTTC	CASSRGQGFPGANVLTF
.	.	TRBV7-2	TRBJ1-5	TGTGCCAGCAGCTTAGCTTTGGCAGGACCGTTTGGTTCGCCCCAGCATTTT	CASSLALAGPFGSPQHF
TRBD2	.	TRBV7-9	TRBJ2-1	TGTGCCAGCAGTTCTAGCGGGAGCCCCCACAATGAGCAGTTCTTC	CASSSSGSPHNEQFF
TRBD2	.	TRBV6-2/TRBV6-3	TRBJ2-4	TGTGCCAGCAGGAAACTAGCGGGAGGCCTAGTAGCCAAAAACATTCAGTACTTC	CASRKLAGGLVAKNIQYF
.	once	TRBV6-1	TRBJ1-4	TGTGCCAGCAGTGAAAGGGGCGAACTGTTTTTT	CASSERGELFF
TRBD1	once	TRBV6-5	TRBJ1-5	TGTGCCAGCAGACAGGGGCTAAATCAGCCCCAGCATTTT	CASRQGLNQPQHF
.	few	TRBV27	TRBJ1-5	TGTGCCAGCAGACAGGAGTTACATAGCAATCAGCCCCAGCATTTT	CASRQELHSNQPQHF
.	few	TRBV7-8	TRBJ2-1	TGTGCCAGCAGCTTGGACACCATCCTCAATGAGCAGTTCTTC	CASSLDTILNEQFF
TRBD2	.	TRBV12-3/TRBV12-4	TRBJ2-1	TGTGCCAGCAGTTTTCTAGCGGGGTACAATGAGCAGTTCTTC	CASSFLAGYNEQFF
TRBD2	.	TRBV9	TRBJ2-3	TGTGCCAGCAGCATACTAGCGGGAGGGATCGCAGATACGCAGTATTTT	CASSILAGGIADTQYF
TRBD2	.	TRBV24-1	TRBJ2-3	TGTGCCACCAGTGATTGGCTAGCGGGGGCAGATACGCAGTATTTT	CATSDWLAGADTQYF
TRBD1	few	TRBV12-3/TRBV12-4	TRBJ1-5	TGTGCCAGCAGTCTCAGGACAGGGAGGCGCCAGCCCCAGCATTTT	CASSLRTGRRQPQHF
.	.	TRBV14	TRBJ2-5	TGTGCCAGCAGCCAAGTTGTCGGGGCCTACCAAGAGACCCAGTACTTC	CASSQVVGAYQETQYF
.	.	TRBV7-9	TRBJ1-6	TGTGCCAGCAGCTTGACCGGTATTTCACCCCTCCACTTT	CASSLTGISPLHF
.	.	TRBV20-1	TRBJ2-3	TGCAGTGCGGGCGGTTTCACAGATACGCAGTATTTT	CSAGGFTDTQYF
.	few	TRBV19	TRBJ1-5	TGTGCCAGTAGTGGGACCAGCGATCAGCCCCAGCATTTT	CASSGTSDQPQHF
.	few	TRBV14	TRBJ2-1	TGTGCCAGCAGCCAAGATGGGCGGGTACACTCCTACAATGAGCAGTTCTTC	CASSQDGRVHSYNEQFF
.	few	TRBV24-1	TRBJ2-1	TGTGCCACCAGTGCCGATCTAGCGAGCTCCTACAATGAGCAGTTCTTC	CATSADLASSYNEQFF
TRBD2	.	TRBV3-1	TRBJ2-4	TGTGCCAGCAGCCAAGTTTTACTAGCGGGAGGGCGGCAGTACTTC	CASSQVLLAGGRQYF
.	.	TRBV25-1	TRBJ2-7	TGTGCCAGCAGTATAGCCGCGGGAAACGAGCAGTACTTC	CASSIAAGNEQYF
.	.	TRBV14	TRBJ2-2	TGTGCCAGCAGCCCGGACTGGGACACCGGGGAGCTGTTTTTT	CASSPDWDTGELFF
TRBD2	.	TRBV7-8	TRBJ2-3	TGTGCCAGCAGCTTATTCACTAGCGGGAGTATCGTGACAGATACGCAGTATTTT	CASSLFTSGSIVTDTQYF
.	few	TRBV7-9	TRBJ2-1	TGTGCCAGCAGCTCCGGCGGGCCCTACAATGAGCAGTTCTTC	CASSSGGPYNEQFF
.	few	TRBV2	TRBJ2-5	TGTGCCAGCAGTGTAACGAGACAAGAGACCCAGTACTTC	CASSVTRQETQYF
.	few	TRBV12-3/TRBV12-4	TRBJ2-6	TGTGCCGGAGGGGGGGACTCTGGGGCCAACGTCCTGACTTTC	CAGGGDSGANVLTF
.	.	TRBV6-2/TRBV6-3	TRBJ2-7	TGTGCCAGCAGTTTCCTGGCAGGAGAGCAGTACTTC	CASSFLAGEQYF
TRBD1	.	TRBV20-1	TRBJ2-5	TGCAGTGCAGAGAGGACCGGGACAGGGCGAGAGACCCAGTACTTC	CSAERTGTGRETQYF
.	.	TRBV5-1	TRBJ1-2	TGCGCCAGCAGCTTGTGGCAGAATAACTATGGCTACACCTTC	CASSLWQNNYGYTF
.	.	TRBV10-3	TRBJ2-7	TGTGCCACCTCATCCGGAGGGCCCTCCTACGAGCAGTACTTC	CATSSGGPSYEQYF
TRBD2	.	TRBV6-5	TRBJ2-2	TGTGCCAGCAGTTACCATCGGCTAGCGGGAGTCGTCGGGGAGCTGTTTTTT	CASSYHRLAGVVGELFF
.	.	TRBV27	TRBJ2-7	TGTGCCAGCCACTCCCAGGGATGGGGCGAGCAGTACTTC	CASHSQGWGEQYF